Each of the 6 T cell receptor beta chains below was sequenced from the same sample in a study of regulatory T cells in long-lasting Graves disease. Specified time point: newly diagnosed GD, antithyroid drugs for less than 3 months. Following extraction of RNA from PBMCs, that RNA was used to make the TCR library. iRepertoire HTBI primers and Arm-PCR of CDR3 regions built TCR beta libraries. TCRdb ran MiXCR on the multiplex PCR reads and lists one entry per CDR3 protein. The table has 350,000 to 450,000 distinct CDR3 sequences, 16% seen once. The sample was also linked to a second study, of T cells in Graves' hyperthyroidism and ophthalmopathy.

Sequencing used peripheral blood mononuclear cells (PBMCs), obtained at new diagnosis, from a patient treated with antithyroid drugs. Source of these receptors: a middle-aged man with Graves disease.

The CDR3 DNA reads TGTGCCAGCAGCGTAGGTGGAGGTATAACAAATAGTGGCTACACCTTC. Translating gives CASSVGGGITNSGYTF. The chain couples TRBV9 to TRBJ1-2; D is ambiguous. Trimming took 0 bases from V and 7 from J, leaving 19 bases between them. The CDR3 sequence is 16 residues long. Looked up from germline, CDR1 is SGDLS and CDR2 is YYNGEE.

The rearrangement uses TRBV5-4 and TRBJ2-3; D tentatively fits TRBD1 or TRBD2 (5 bases each). The tail of the sequence fits TRBJ2-5 better, so the J call may be wrong. CDR1 and CDR2 from the germline V gene are SGHNT and YYREEE (reference sequence). This CDR3 has 16 amino acids. CDR3: CASSLIRDQQGETQYF. CDR3 nucleotides: TGTGCCAGCAGCTTAATCCGGGACCAGCAAGGGGAGACCCAGTACTTC.

There are many counts of this clonotype. This chain links TRBV20-1 with TRBJ2-7; 10 bases are shared with TRBD1. The germline V gene has CDR1 DFQATT and CDR2 SNEGSKA (reference sequence). J was trimmed by 2 bases and V by 3 bases; bases with no gene match: 7. The CDR3 spans 15 residues. CDR3 in amino acids: CSASLWGQGTYEQYF. The CDR3 DNA sequence: TGCAGTGCTAGTCTTTGGGGACAGGGGACCTACGAGCAGTACTTC.

This clonotype was seen ten or more times. The rearrangement uses TRBV6-2 or TRBV6-3 and TRBJ2-7, with TRBD1 matching over 8 bases. The V and J ends lost 2 bases and 2 bases, in that order; junction bases with no gene match: 8. Germline CDR1 and CDR2: MNHEY and SVGEGT. The length of the CDR3 is 16 residues. Written as DNA, the CDR3 is TGTGCCAGCAGTTACACGCGACAGGGGCAAACCTACGAGCAGTACTTC. This translates into CASSYTRQGQTYEQYF.

This clonotype was seen repeatedly, ten times or more. The genes are TRBV7-2 and TRBJ2-7, with 7 nucleotides matching TRBD2. The CDR3 sequence is 14 residues long. V trimming: 5 bases; J trimming: 6 bases; junction bases outside the gene matches: 10. CDR1 is SGHTA and CDR2 is FQGNSA in the germline V gene. The DNA of the CDR3 is TGTGCCAGCAGCCAGCGGGACGGCGGGGGCGAGCAGTACTTC. Translating gives CASSQRDGGGEQYF.

This clonotype was seen at least ten times. The J gene is TRBJ2-1, the V gene TRBV11-2; D is possibly TRBD2 (7 bases). The CDR3 consists of 16 residues. V shed 5 bases and J shed 0 bases, with 14 bases lying between them. Germline CDR1 is SGHAT and CDR2 is FQNNGV. The DNA of the CDR3 is TGTGCCAGCAGCCCACCGGGGGGCCGCTCCTACAATGAGCAGTTCTTC. The encoded protein is CASSPPGGRSYNEQFF. Drawing the rest from reference TRBV11-2 and TRBJ2-1, the complete variable domain is EAGVAQSPRYKIIEKRQSVAFWCNPISGHATLYWYQQILGQGPKLLIQFQNNGVVDDSQLPKDRFSAERLKGVDSTLKIQPAKLEDSAVYLCASSPPGGRSYNEQFFGPGTRLTVL.